This TCR beta chain appears in the sequencing data of a study of vaccination and CD4 T cells after COVID-19. Study background: Nasal swab PCR showed SARS-CoV-2 in convalescent patients, several with mild and one with severe disease. Two Hispanic individuals were among six male and four female convalescent patients. Stimulation of cells relied on overlapping spike peptides derived from SARS-CoV-2, HCoV-NL63, HCoV-OC43 and HCoV-229E.

CD4+ T cells that had been cultured provided DNA sequenced with the Oncomine TCR Beta short-read assay. Using its own MiXCR run on the PCR reads, TCRdb lists one record per CDR3 protein. Of around 10,000 distinct CDR3 sequences listed, 61% are singletons. Treatment in this sample: approximately nine-day PBMC culture with coronavirus spike peptide pools or control peptides (ViraFEST assay). Germline assignment: CDR1 MNHNS and CDR2 SASEGT. V shed 8 bases, J shed 2 bases, and the junction held 0 bases outside the gene matches. The CDR3 contains 11 residues. Turning to this clonotype: Its antigen is still unknown.

Points from the study as a whole: The median SARS-CoV-2-reactive clonotype number increased from approximately 21 to 40, without statistical significance.

The rearrangement uses TRBV6-1 and TRBJ2-7; 7 bases align to TRBD1. The receptor was isolated from a human donor who had recovered from COVID-19. Sequencing was performed on CD4+ T cells from blood, cultured in vitro. CDR3: CASQGAYEQYF. CDR3 in DNA: TGTGCCAGCCAGGGGGCCTACGAGCAGTACTTC.